This is a list of T cell receptor beta chains from one sample in a study of PD-L1 blockade in urothelial cancer. The repertoire was sequenced with immunoSEQ multiplex PCR; TCRdb's copy has only in-frame clones and lacks some. Of around 71,000 clones listed, around four fifths are singletons. The source was PBMCs, collected around atezolizumab (anti-PD-L1) treatment. These receptors were collected from a middle-aged man with urothelial cancer. The CDR3 runs from the conserved cysteine through the conserved F or W. D genes are given only for firm matches. Size tells how often a clone was seen (once, few, many) or the class of an expanded clone, and some rows leave it out.

V gene: TRBV28
D gene: TRBD2
clone size: NA
J gene: TRBJ2-7
CDR3 DNA: TGTGCCAGCAGGGAAGGGGCGGGAGGGCCGTACGAGCAGTACTTC
CDR3 protein: CASREGAGGPYEQYF

V gene: TRBV6-5
D gene: TRBD2
clone size: NA
J gene: TRBJ2-1
CDR3 DNA: TGTGCCAGCCGGGGACTAGCGGAATACAATGAGCAGTTCTTC
CDR3 protein: CASRGLAEYNEQFF

V gene: TRBV28
D gene: NA
clone size: NA
J gene: TRBJ1-2
CDR3 DNA: TGTGCCAGCAGTTTAGGCGCAGGGAACTATGGCTACACCTTC
CDR3 protein: CASSLGAGNYGYTF

V gene: TRBV30
D gene: NA
clone size: once
J gene: TRBJ2-5
CDR3 DNA: TGTGCCTGGAGTAAGACTACTAGGGAGACCCAGTACTTC
CDR3 protein: CAWSKTTRETQYF

V gene: TRBV2
D gene: NA
clone size: many
J gene: TRBJ1-2
CDR3 DNA: TGTGCCAGCAGTGAAGCTGGGGGCGCCGACTATGGCTACACCTTC
CDR3 protein: CASSEAGGADYGYTF

V gene: TRBV19
D gene: NA
clone size: NA
J gene: TRBJ2-7
CDR3 DNA: TGTGCCAGTAGTATAGACACTCCCAAGACCTACGAGCAGTACTTC
CDR3 protein: CASSIDTPKTYEQYF

V gene: TRBV10-3
D gene: TRBD2
clone size: NA
J gene: TRBJ2-7
CDR3 DNA: TGTGCCATCAGTGACTCTGGGACTACTGGAGACGAGCAGTACTTC
CDR3 protein: CAISDSGTTGDEQYF

V gene: TRBV28
D gene: NA
clone size: NA
J gene: TRBJ1-2
CDR3 DNA: TGTGCCACCTTGGGCAGCCACCTCTATGGCTACACCTTC
CDR3 protein: CATLGSHLYGYTF

V gene: TRBV2
D gene: NA
clone size: NA
J gene: TRBJ2-5
CDR3 DNA: TGTGCCAGCAGTTACCTCGGGGGTAGGGAGACCCAGTACTTC
CDR3 protein: CASSYLGGRETQYF

V gene: TRBV19
D gene: NA
clone size: NA
J gene: TRBJ1-5
CDR3 DNA: TGTGCCAGTAGTATTGCGGGGGTAGGTAGTCAGCCCCAGCATTTT
CDR3 protein: CASSIAGVGSQPQHF

V gene: TRBV6-6
D gene: TRBD2
clone size: once
J gene: TRBJ2-1
CDR3 DNA: TGTGCCAGCACCCTCGGGGGGAACAGCGGGCGCAATGAGCAGTTCTTC
CDR3 protein: CASTLGGNSGRNEQFF

V gene: TRBV19
D gene: NA
clone size: NA
J gene: TRBJ1-5
CDR3 DNA: TGTGCCAGTAGTAAGTGGCAGGGCACGGATCAGCCCCAGCATTTT
CDR3 protein: CASSKWQGTDQPQHF

V gene: TRBV6-1
D gene: NA
clone size: NA
J gene: TRBJ2-5
CDR3 DNA: TGTGCCAGCAGCGAGGGTACCCAAGAGACCCAGTACTTC
CDR3 protein: CASSEGTQETQYF

V gene: TRBV9
D gene: NA
clone size: NA
J gene: TRBJ2-2
CDR3 DNA: TGTGCCAGCAGCGTCCAGGGGTGGAACACCGGGGAGCTGTTTTTT
CDR3 protein: CASSVQGWNTGELFF

V gene: TRBV5-1
D gene: TRBD1
clone size: NA
J gene: TRBJ2-7
CDR3 DNA: TGCGCCAGCAGCTTGGGACAGGGGGTTACCTACGAGCAGTACTTC
CDR3 protein: CASSLGQGVTYEQYF

V gene: TRBV28
D gene: TRBD1
clone size: NA
J gene: TRBJ2-2
CDR3 DNA: TGTGCCAGCAGAAAACAGGGGGCGGGGACCGGGGAGCTGTTTTTT
CDR3 protein: CASRKQGAGTGELFF

V gene: TRBV4-3
D gene: NA
clone size: NA
J gene: TRBJ1-1
CDR3 DNA: TGCGCCAGCAGCCAAGACCGGACAGTGAACACTGAAGCTTTCTTT
CDR3 protein: CASSQDRTVNTEAFF

V gene: TRBV9
D gene: TRBD2
clone size: few
J gene: TRBJ2-1
CDR3 DNA: TGTGCCAGCAGCGTTGGACTAGCGGGAGAGTCCTACAATGAGCAGTTCTTC
CDR3 protein: CASSVGLAGESYNEQFF

V gene: TRBV11-2
D gene: TRBD2
clone size: few
J gene: TRBJ2-4
CDR3 DNA: TGTGCCAGCAGGGGACTAGCGAAAGCCAAAAACATTCAGTACTTC
CDR3 protein: CASRGLAKAKNIQYF

V gene: TRBV29-1
D gene: NA
clone size: medium-sized
J gene: TRBJ2-1
CDR3 DNA: TGCAGCGTTGAAAGGGGATGGGGTGAGCAGTTCTTC
CDR3 protein: CSVERGWGEQFF

V gene: TRBV19
D gene: TRBD1
clone size: NA
J gene: TRBJ1-1
CDR3 DNA: TGTGCCAGTAGTTCCCAGGGGGCTAAGGGGACTGAAGCTTTCTTT
CDR3 protein: CASSSQGAKGTEAFF

V gene: TRBV7-9
D gene: TRBD2
clone size: NA
J gene: TRBJ2-7
CDR3 DNA: TGTGCCAGCAGCTTAGCGGGGACTAGCGGGAGGAAAATGGAGCAGTACTTC
CDR3 protein: CASSLAGTSGRKMEQYF

V gene: TRBV7-8
D gene: NA
clone size: once
J gene: TRBJ1-3
CDR3 DNA: TGTGCCAGCAGCCTACTCGAGACTTCTGGAAACACCATATATTTT
CDR3 protein: CASSLLETSGNTIYF

V gene: TRBV4-1
D gene: NA
clone size: NA
J gene: TRBJ1-4
CDR3 DNA: TGCGCCAGCAGAGTCCAGGCACTCAGGGTGGATGAAAAACTGTTTTTT
CDR3 protein: CASRVQALRVDEKLFF